Below, one TCR beta chain is given with its context. Its specificity is not known. J gave up 2 bases and V 11 bases, and 4 bases lay outside the gene matches. Germline CDR1 reads MNHEY; CDR2 reads SVGAGI. This CDR3 comprises 13 residues. The record originates from a study of T cell responses to AZD1222 COVID-19 vaccine. Study-level points and caveats: The study reported that nearly half of spike-specific TCRs target unmutated variant regions.

The protocol was immunoSEQ multiplex PCR, while the TCRdb copy is restricted to in-frame clones and leaves out a portion. The table has 200,000 to 250,000 clones, around 94% seen once; the top ten hold roughly 1.8%. This receptor was taken from an adult who received the MenACWY meningococcal vaccine as a control. The chain uses TRBV6-5 and TRBJ2-3, with 10 bases identical to TRBD1. Sequenced here: peripheral blood, sampled 28 days after the second dose of the MenACWY control vaccine. DNA for the CDR3: TGTGCCGGACAGGGGGGATACACAGATACGCAGTATTTT. Its protein product is CAGQGGYTDTQYF.